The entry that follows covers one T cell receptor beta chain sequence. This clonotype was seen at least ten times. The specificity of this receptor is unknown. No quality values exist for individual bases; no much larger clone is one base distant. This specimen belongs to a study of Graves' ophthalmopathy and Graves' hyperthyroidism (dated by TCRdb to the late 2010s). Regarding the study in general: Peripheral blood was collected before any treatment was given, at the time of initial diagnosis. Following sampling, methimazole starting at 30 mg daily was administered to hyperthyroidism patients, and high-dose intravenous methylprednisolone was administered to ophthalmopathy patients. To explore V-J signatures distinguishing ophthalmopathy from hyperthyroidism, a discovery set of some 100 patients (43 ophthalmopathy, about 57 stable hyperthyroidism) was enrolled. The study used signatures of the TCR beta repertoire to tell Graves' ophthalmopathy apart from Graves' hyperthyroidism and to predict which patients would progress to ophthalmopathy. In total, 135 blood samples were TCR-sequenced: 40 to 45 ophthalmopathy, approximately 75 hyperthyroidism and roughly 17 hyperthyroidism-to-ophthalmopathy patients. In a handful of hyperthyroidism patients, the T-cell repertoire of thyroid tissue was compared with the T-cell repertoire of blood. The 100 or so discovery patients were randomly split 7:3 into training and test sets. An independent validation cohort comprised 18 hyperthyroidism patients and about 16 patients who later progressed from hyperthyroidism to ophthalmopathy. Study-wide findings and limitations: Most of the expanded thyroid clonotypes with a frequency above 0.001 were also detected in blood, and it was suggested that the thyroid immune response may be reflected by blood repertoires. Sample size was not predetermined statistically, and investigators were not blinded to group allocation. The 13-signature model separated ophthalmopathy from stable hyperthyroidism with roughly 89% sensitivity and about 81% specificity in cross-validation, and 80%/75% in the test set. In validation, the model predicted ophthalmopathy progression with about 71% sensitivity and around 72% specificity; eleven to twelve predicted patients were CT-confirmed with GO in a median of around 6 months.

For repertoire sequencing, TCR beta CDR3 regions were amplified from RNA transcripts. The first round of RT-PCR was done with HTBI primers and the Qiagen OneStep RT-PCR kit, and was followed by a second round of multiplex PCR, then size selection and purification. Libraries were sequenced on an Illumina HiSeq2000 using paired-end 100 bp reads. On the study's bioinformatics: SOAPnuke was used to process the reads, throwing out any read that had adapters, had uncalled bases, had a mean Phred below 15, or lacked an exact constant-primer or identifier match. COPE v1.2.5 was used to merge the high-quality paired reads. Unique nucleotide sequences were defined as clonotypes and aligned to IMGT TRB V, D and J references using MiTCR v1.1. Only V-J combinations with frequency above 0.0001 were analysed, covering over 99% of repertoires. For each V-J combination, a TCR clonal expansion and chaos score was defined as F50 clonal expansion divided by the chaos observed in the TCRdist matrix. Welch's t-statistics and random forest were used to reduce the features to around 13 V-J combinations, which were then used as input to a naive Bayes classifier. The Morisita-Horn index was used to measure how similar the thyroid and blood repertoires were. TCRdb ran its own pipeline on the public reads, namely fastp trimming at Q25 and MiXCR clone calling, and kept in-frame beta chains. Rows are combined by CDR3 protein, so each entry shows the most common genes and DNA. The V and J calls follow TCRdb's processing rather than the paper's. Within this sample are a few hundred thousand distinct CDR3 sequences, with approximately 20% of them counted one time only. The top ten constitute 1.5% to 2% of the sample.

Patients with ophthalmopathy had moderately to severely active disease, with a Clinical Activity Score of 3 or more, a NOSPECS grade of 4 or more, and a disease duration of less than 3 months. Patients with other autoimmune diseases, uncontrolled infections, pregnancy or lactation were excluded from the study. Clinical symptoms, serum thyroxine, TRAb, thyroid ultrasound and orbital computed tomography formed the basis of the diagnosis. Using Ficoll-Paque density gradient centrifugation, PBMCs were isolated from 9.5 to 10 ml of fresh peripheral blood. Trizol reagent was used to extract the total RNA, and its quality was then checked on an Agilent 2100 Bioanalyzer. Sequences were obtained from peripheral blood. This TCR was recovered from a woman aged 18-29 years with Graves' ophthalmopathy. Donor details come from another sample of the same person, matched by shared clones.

The CDR3 reads CASSPRSGQGKNEQYF. The sequenced DNA is TGTGCCAGCAGCCCACGCTCGGGACAGGGGAAGAACGAGCAGTACTTC. The V and J segments used are TRBV9 and TRBJ2-7; TRBD1 aligns with 10 central bases. The germline V gene gives CDR1 as SGDLS and CDR2 as YYNGEE. After removal of 4 bases from V and 5 bases from J, the junction retains 12 bases not matched to a gene. From cysteine to phenylalanine, the CDR3 is 16 amino acids long. Kept here is only the CDR3 DNA, which spans 48 bases and is read in frame from base 1.